Listed below are T cell receptor beta chains from one sample, sequenced in a study of blood T cells in healthy people across ages. TCRdb re-called the 5' RACE reads through MiXCR, storing one row per CDR3 protein. This table holds around 2 million distinct CDR3 sequences, about two fifths found once. Sequencing used blood. Receptor source: a human donor in good health. Each CDR3 is given with its conserved first and last residue. Fields, in order: J gene, V gene, clone size, D gene, CDR3 protein, CDR3 DNA. A D gene is named only where the DNA matches it firmly. Some rows mark clone size as missing; the rest say once, few, many or name a class of expanded clone.

>TRBJ2-3|TRBV11-2|.|.
CVSSLGSVADTQYF
TGTGTCAGCAGCTTAGGTAGCGTAGCAGATACGCAGTATTTT
>TRBJ2-5|TRBV2|many|TRBD2
CASRARASGGQETQYF
TGTGCCAGCAGGGCCCGGGCTAGCGGGGGACAAGAGACCCAGTACTTC
>TRBJ2-5|TRBV7-2|many|TRBD2
CASSQGLAGGQETQYF
TGTGCCAGCAGCCAGGGACTAGCGGGGGGGCAAGAGACCCAGTACTTC
>TRBJ2-5|TRBV20-1|.|.
CSARDTLRNLQYF
TGCAGTGCTAGAGATACCCTGAGAAATCTCCAGTACTTC
>TRBJ1-2|TRBV29-1|.|.
CSAITGNGCTF
TGCAGCGCAATCACAGGGAACGGCTGCACCTTC
>TRBJ2-5|TRBV5-1|.|.
CASSLWPEGETQYF
TGCGCCAGCAGCTTGTGGCCAGAGGGAGAGACCCAGTACTTC
>TRBJ2-1|TRBV15|.|.
CATSIPYRNVLGYGKQFF
TGCGCCACCAGCATCCCATACAGAAATGTTTTAGGTTACGGAAAGCAGTTCTTC
>TRBJ1-2|TRBV6-2/TRBV6-3|few|TRBD1
CASNDRGISYGYTF
TGTGCCAGCAATGACAGGGGGATATCATATGGTTACACCTTC
>TRBJ1-6|TRBV7-6|.|.
CASSIRPNSPLHF
TGTGCCAGCAGCATCCGGCCTAATTCACCCCTCCACTTT
>TRBJ1-1|TRBV2|.|.
CASRVTDTLNTGAFF
TGTGCCAGCAGAGTGACGGACACTTTAAACACTGGAGCTTTCTTT
>TRBJ1-5|TRBV29-1|many|TRBD1
CSVRQGSNQPQHF
TGCAGCGTCCGACAGGGTAGCAATCAGCCCCAGCATTTT
>TRBJ2-4|TRBV20-1|few|TRBD2
CSAQAGGIKNIQYF
TGCAGTGCTCAAGCGGGGGGGATTAAAAACATTCAGTACTTC
>TRBJ1-3|TRBV27|.|.
CASRRTLGNTIYF
TGTGCCAGCAGAAGGACACTCGGAAACACCATATATTTT
>TRBJ2-7|TRBV20-1|.|TRBD2
CSARHGLAVFYEQYF
TGCAGTGCTAGGCATGGACTAGCGGTCTTCTACGAGCAGTACTTC
>TRBJ2-1|TRBV10-2|.|TRBD1
CASTQGVVGNEQFF
TGCGCCAGCACGCAGGGGGTAGTCGGGAATGAGCAGTTCTTC
>TRBJ2-7|TRBV7-2|few|TRBD1
CASSPHSPRDSAYEQYF
TGTGCCAGCAGCCCGCACTCCCCCCGGGACAGCGCCTACGAGCAGTACTTC
>TRBJ1-2|TRBV7-6|few|TRBD1
CASSLGQGEGNYGYTF
TGTGCCAGCAGCCTGGGACAGGGGGAAGGGAACTATGGCTACACCTTC
>TRBJ2-1|TRBV20-1|.|TRBD2
CSARDWAGSGGRYNEQFF
TGCAGTGCTAGAGATTGGGCGGGTAGCGGGGGGAGGTACAATGAGCAGTTCTTC
>TRBJ2-5|TRBV29-1|once|.
CSAGARYQETQYF
TGCAGCGCAGGGGCTAGGTACCAAGAGACCCAGTACTTC
>TRBJ1-4|TRBV5-1|.|.
CASSFYATNEKPFF
TGCGCCAGCAGCTTTTATGCAACTAATGAAAAACCGTTTTTT
>TRBJ2-7|TRBV4-1|.|.
CASSQSHPRGPRTSYEQYF
TGCGCCAGCAGCCAAAGTCATCCGCGGGGGCCTCGGACCTCCTACGAGCAGTACTTC
>TRBJ2-3|TRBV10-3|.|TRBD1
CAISQDRGGTDTQYF
TGTGCCATCAGTCAGGACAGGGGAGGCACAGATACGCAGTATTTT
>TRBJ2-1|TRBV15|.|TRBD2
CATSRDLSGGWDEQFF
TGTGCCACCAGCAGAGATTTAAGCGGGGGATGGGATGAACAGTTCTTC
>TRBJ1-4|TRBV5-1|.|.
CASNLGTTQGGGLFF
TGCGCCAGCAACCTAGGGACGACGCAAGGAGGTGGGCTGTTTTTT